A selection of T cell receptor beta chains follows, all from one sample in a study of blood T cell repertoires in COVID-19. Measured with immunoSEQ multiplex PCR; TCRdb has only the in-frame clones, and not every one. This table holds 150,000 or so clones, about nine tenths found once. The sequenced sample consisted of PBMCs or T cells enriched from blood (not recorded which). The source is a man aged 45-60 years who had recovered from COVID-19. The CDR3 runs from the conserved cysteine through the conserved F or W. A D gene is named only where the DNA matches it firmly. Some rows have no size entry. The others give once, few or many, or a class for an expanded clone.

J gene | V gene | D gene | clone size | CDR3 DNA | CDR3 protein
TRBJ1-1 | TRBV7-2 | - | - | TGTGCCAGCAGCTTAGACCAGTCCACTGAAGCTTTCTTT | CASSLDQSTEAFF
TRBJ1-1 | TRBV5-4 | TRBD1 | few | TGTGCCAGCAGCTCCACGACAGGGGGTGACACTGAAGCTTTCTTT | CASSSTTGGDTEAFF
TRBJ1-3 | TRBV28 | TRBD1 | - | TGTGCCAGCAGCGAAGACAGGGGGGGAGGAAACACCATATATTTT | CASSEDRGGGNTIYF
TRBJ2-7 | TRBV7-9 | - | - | TGTGCCAGCAGCACCGCCGCCCAGACTGAGGCCTACGAGCAGTACTTC | CASSTAAQTEAYEQYF
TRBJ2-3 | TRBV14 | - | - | TGTGCCAGCAGCCCCGTAAATACAGATACGCAGTATTTT | CASSPVNTDTQYF
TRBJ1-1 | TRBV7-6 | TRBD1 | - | TGTGCCAGCAGCCATCGACAGGGGGCAACGAACACTGAAGCTTTCTTT | CASSHRQGATNTEAFF
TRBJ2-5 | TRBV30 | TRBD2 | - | TGTGCCTGGAGTGAACCTCCGGGACTAGTATCACCACTAAACATACTTCGGGAGACCCAGTACTTC | CAWSEPPGLVSPLNILRETQYF
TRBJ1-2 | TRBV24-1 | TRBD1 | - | TGTGCCACCAGTGACCGGGAGGGGGCCTACTATGGCTACACCTTC | CATSDREGAYYGYTF
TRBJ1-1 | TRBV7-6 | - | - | TGTGCCAGCAGCCACGGACAGGAAGCTTTCTTT | CASSHGQEAFF
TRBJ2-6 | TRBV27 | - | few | TGTGCCAGCAGTACCCTAGGTAGCTCTGGGGCCAACGTCCTGACTTTC | CASSTLGSSGANVLTF
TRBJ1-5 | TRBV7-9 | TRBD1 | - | TGTGCCAGCACCTTTGGGACAGGGCAGGTTCAGCCCCAGCATTTT | CASTFGTGQVQPQHF
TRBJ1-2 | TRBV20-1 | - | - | TGCAGTGCTAGTACCCTTAGTCGGGGGGGTGGCTACACCTTC | CSASTLSRGGGYTF
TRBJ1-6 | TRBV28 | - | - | TGTGCCAGCAGTCTGAGGGTTGTACCCCTCCACTTT | CASSLRVVPLHF
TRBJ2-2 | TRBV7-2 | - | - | TGTGCCAGCAGCCCTGCCCCGGGACATCTCGGGGAGCTGTTTTTT | CASSPAPGHLGELFF
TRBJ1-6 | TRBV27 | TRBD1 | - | TGTGCCAGCAGTTTGACAGGGGGTACTTTTTCACCCCTCCACTTT | CASSLTGGTFSPLHF
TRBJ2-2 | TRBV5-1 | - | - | TGCGCCAGCAGCTTGGAAGGGGGCACCGGGGAGCTGTTTTTT | CASSLEGGTGELFF
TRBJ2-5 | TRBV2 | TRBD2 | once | TGTGCCAGCAGTGCCGGGACTAGCGGGAGTAAGGTGGAAGAGACCCAGTACTTC | CASSAGTSGSKVEETQYF
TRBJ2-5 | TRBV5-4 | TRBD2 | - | TGTGCCAGCAGCTTGGGAAGAGCGGGAGGGATTCAAGAGACCCAGTACTTC | CASSLGRAGGIQETQYF
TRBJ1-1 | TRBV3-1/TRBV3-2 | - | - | TGTGCCAGCACCTTAGGGACATCGAACACTGAAGCTTTCTTT | CASTLGTSNTEAFF
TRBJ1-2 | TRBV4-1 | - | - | TGCGCCAGCAGCCAAACGGACAGAGACCTCTATGGCTACACCTTC | CASSQTDRDLYGYTF
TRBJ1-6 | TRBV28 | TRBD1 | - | TGTGCCAGCAGTTTAGGATCCAGGGGGTATAATTCACCCCTCCACTTT | CASSLGSRGYNSPLHF
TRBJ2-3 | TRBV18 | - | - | TGTGCCAGCTCGGCTACCGGTTGGGGGGCAGATACGCAGTATTTT | CASSATGWGADTQYF
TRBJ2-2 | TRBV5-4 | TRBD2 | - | TGTGCCAGCAGCCCGGCGGGGACTAAGCTATCCACCGGGGAGCTGTTTTTT | CASSPAGTKLSTGELFF
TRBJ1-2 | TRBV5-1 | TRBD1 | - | TGCGCCAGCAGCTCGATGCCCTCGGACAGGGATACTGGCTACACCTTC | CASSSMPSDRDTGYTF
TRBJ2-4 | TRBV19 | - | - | TGTGCCAGTAGTCACCGCCGGGGAGGAGAATTAGCCAAAAACATTCAGTACTTC | CASSHRRGGELAKNIQYF
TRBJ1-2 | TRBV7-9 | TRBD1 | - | TGTGCCAGCAGCGCGGGAGGGACAGGGGACTATGGCTACACCTTC | CASSAGGTGDYGYTF
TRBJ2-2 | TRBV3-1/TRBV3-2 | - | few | TGTGCCAGCAGCCAAGTTGGGCCCGGGGAGCTGTTTTTT | CASSQVGPGELFF
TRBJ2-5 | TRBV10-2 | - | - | TGCGCCAGCAGCAAGTCTACTTGGGAGACCCAGTACTTC | CASSKSTWETQYF
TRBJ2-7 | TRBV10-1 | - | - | TGCGCCAGCAGTGAGTCAAGAACACGGAGCTCCTACGAGCAGTACTTC | CASSESRTRSSYEQYF
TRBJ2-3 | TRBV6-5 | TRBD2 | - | TGTGCCAGCAGTTATGGGCGGGGGGCTTCAGATACGCAGTATTTT | CASSYGRGASDTQYF
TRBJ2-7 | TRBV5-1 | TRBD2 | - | TGCGCCAGCAGCTTGGGGGGACTAAATTTGAACGAGCAGTACTTC | CASSLGGLNLNEQYF
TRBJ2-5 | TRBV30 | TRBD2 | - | TGTGCCTGGAGTCGGGAGGGGGAGACCCAGTACTTC | CAWSREGETQYF
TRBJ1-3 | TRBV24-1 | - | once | TGTGCCTCCCAGCCGGGGAATGGAAACACCATATATTTT | CASQPGNGNTIYF
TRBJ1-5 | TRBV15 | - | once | TGTGCCACCAGCAGAGTTATCAATCAGCCCCAGCATTTT | CATSRVINQPQHF
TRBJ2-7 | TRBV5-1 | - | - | TGCGCCAGCAGCTTGGCCCCTCTGGGGCTAGACTACGAGCAGTACTTC | CASSLAPLGLDYEQYF
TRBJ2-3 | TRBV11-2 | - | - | TGTGCCAGCTCCTCCTGGGAGGGACAAACCACAGATACGCAGTATTTT | CASSSWEGQTTDTQYF
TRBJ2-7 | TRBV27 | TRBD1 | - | TGTGCCAGCAGCGGACAGGGTAAAGCCTACGAGCAGTACTTC | CASSGQGKAYEQYF